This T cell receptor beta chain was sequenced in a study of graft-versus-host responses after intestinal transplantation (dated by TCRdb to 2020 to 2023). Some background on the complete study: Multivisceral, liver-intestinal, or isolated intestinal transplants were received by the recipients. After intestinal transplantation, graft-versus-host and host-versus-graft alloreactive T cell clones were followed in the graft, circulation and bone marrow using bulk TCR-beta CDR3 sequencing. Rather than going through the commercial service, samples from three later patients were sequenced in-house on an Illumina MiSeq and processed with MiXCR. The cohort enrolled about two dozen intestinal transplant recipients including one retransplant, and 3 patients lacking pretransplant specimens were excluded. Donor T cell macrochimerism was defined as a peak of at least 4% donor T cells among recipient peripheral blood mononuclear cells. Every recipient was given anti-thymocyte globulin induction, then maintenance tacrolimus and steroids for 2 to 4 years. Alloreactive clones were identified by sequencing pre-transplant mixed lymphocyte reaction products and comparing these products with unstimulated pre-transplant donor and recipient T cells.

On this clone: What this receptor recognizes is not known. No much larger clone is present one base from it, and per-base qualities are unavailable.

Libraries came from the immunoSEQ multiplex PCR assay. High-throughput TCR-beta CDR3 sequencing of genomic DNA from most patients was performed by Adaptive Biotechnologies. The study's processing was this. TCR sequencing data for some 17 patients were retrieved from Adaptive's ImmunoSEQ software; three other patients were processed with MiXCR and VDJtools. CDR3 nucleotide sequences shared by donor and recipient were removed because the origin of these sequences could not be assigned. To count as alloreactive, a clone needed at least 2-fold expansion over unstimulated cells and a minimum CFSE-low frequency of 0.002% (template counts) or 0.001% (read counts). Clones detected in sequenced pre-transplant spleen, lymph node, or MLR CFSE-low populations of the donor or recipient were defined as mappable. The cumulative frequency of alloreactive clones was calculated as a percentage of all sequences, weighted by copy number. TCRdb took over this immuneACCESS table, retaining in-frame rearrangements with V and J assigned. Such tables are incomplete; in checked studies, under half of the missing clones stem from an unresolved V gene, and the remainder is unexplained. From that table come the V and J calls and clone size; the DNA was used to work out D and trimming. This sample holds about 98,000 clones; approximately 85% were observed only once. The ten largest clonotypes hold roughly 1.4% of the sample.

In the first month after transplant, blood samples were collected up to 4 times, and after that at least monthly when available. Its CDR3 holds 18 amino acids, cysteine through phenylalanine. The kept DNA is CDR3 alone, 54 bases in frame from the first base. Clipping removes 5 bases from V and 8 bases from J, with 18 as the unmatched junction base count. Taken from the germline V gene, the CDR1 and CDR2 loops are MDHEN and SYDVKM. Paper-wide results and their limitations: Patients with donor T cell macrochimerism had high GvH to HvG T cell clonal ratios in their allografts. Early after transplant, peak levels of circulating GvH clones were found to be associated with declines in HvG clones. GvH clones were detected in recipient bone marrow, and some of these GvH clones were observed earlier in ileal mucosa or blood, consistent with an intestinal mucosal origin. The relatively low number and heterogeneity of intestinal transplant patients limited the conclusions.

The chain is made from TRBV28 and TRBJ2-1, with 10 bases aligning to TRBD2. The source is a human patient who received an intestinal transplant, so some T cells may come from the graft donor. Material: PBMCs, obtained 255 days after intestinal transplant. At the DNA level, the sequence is TGTGCCAGCAGTCTAAACCAGCGGGGGGGCCAACAATACCATGAGCAGTTCTTC. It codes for CASSLNQRGGQQYHEQFF.